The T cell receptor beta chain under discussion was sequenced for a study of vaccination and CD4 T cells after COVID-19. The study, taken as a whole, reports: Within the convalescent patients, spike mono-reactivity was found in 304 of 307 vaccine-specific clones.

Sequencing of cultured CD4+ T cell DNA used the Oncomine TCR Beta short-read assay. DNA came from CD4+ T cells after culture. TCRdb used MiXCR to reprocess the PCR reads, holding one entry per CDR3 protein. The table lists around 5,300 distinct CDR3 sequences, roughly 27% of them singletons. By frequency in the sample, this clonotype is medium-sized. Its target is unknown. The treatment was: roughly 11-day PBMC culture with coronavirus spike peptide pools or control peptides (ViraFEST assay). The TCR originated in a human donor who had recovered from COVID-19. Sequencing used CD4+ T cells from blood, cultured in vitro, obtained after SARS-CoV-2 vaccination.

The CDR3 here is CASSLQTGSTDTQYF. The CDR3 coding sequence is TGTGCCAGCAGCCTCCAGACAGGGAGCACAGATACGCAGTATTTT. The chain couples TRBV7-2 to TRBJ2-3; TRBD1 agrees at 7 bases. The germline gives CDR1 SGHTA, CDR2 FQGNSA. The CDR3 contains 15 residues. The V gene end was trimmed by 5 bases and the J gene end by 0 bases; junction bases not matched to a gene: 5.